This entry lists 9 T cell receptor beta chains sequenced from one sample in a study of T cells after posttransplantation cyclophosphamide. TCRdb's copy holds only in-frame clones and misses some; the assay was immunoSEQ multiplex PCR. Singletons are absent from the sample, which has approximately 39,000 clones. Sequenced sample: PBMCs. The receptors shown here come from a man aged 45-65 years in good health, CMV-negative, and a related stem cell transplant donor.

This clone has ten or more counts. The chain uses TRBV9 and TRBJ2-3; 8 bases agree with TRBD2. Per germline, CDR1 SGDLS and CDR2 YYNGEE. The CDR3 spans 14 residues. The V segment lost 0 bases and the J segment 10 bases; nucleotides outside the gene matches: 7. The CDR3 nucleotides are TGTGCCAGCAGCGTAGCTGGGACTAGGGGAGCGCAGTATTTT. This gives the protein CASSVAGTRGAQYF.

This clone was seen only a few times. V usage is TRBV2 and J usage is TRBJ1-2; TRBD1 agrees at 10 bases. This CDR3 spans 16 amino acids. Germline-derived CDR1 and CDR2 are SNHLY and FYNNEI. V was pared by 7 bases and J by 3 bases, with 11 bases of the junction left unmatched. The DNA for the CDR3 is TGTGCCAGCACTCCCCAACCGGGACAGGGGCACTATGGCTACACCTTC. Translation gives CASTPQPGQGHYGYTF.

This clone came up a few times. The chain combines TRBV11-2 with TRBJ2-7; 8 bases align to TRBD2. V lost 6 bases, J lost 2 bases, and 15 bases stayed unmatched. This CDR3 contains 17 residues. CDR1 SGHAT and CDR2 FQNNGV come from the germline V gene. The CDR3 is CASREVRGGGKTYEQYF. CDR3 sequence (DNA): TGTGCCAGCAGGGAGGTTAGAGGCGGGGGGAAAACCTACGAGCAGTACTTC.

This clone appeared a few times. This chain joins TRBV7-3 and TRBJ2-5, with 9 bases identical to TRBD2. Near its end, the DNA agrees better with TRBJ2-7, so the J call may be wrong. CDR1 and CDR2 from the germline V gene are SGHTA and FQGTGA. The CDR3 contains 16 residues. The CDR3 coding sequence is TGTGCCAGCAGCTCTAGCGGGATTCCCCCCGTGGACGAGCAGTACTTC. It specifies CASSSSGIPPVDEQYF.

This clone has a handful of counts. The CDR3 bases are TGTGCCAGCAGTTACTCGACGAGCGGGGGGGCGGGGGAGCAGTTCTTC. Translating gives CASSYSTSGGAGEQFF. The chain carries TRBV6-5 and TRBJ2-1; 10 bases agree with TRBD2. CDR3 length equals 16 residues. The junction had 9 bases not matched to a gene; V was cut back by 0 bases and J by 10 bases. Germline loops: CDR1 MNHEY, CDR2 SVGAGI.

This clone has a count of ten or more. J is TRBJ1-3 and V is TRBV13, with 8 bases identical to TRBD1. This CDR3 contains 16 residues. Looked up from germline, CDR1 is PRHDT and CDR2 is FYEKMQ (reference sequence). Trimming removed 0 bases from V and 0 bases from J; junction bases left unmatched: 1. Here the CDR3 DNA reads TGTGCCAGCAGCTTAGGACAGGGGGACTCTGGAAACACCATATATTTT. Translation gives CASSLGQGDSGNTIYF.

In its sample, this clone was seen many times. V and J are TRBV19 and TRBJ2-4; the match to TRBD2 covers 11 bases. The trim removed 7 bases at V and 4 bases at J, leaving 9 bases unmatched. CDR3 length: 16 residues. Germline loops: CDR1 LNHDA, CDR2 SQIVND (reference sequence). The CDR3: CASTRGGTSGKNIQYF. The DNA of the CDR3 is TGTGCCAGTACCCGGGGGGGGACTAGCGGTAAAAACATTCAGTACTTC.

The table lists this clone with many counts. J is TRBJ2-4 and V is TRBV19; 8 bases map to TRBD1. The CDR3 covers 15 residues. V lost 4 bases and J lost 8; bases outside the gene matches: 10. CDR1 and CDR2 (germline): LNHDA, SQIVND (reference sequence). In DNA, the CDR3 is TGTGCCAGTAGTAGACGGGACAGGTTCGGGGACATTCAGTACTTC. This codes for CASSRRDRFGDIQYF.

This clone came up many times. The V and J genes are TRBV9 and TRBJ2-1; D ambiguous. The CDR3 totals 14 residues. V was trimmed by 2 bases and J by 0 bases, leaving 6 bases between them. Germline V gives CDR1 SGDLS, CDR2 YYNGEE. Here the CDR3 DNA reads TGTGCCAGCAGCGTTTTGAGCTCCTACAATGAGCAGTTCTTC. Translation gives CASSVLSSYNEQFF.